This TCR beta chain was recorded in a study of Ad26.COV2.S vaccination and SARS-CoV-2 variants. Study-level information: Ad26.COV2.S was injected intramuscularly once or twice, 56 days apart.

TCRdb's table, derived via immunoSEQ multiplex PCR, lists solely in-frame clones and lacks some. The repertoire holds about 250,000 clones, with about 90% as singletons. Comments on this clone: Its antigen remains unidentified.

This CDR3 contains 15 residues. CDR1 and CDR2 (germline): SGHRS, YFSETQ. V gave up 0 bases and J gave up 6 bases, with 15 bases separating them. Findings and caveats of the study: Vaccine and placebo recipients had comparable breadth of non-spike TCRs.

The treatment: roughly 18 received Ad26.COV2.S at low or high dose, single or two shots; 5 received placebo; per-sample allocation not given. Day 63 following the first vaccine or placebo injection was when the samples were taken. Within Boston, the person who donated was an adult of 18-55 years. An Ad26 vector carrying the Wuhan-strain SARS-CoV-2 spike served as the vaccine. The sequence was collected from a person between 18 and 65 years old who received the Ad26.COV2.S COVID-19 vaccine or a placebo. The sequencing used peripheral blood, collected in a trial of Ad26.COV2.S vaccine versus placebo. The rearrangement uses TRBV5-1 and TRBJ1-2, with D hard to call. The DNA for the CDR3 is TGCGCCAGCAGCTTGGAGGCAAGGTTCGGGGATGGCTACACCTTC. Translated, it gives CASSLEARFGDGYTF.